These 3 T cell receptor beta chains share one sample of origin, sequenced in a study of neurological immune-mediated disorders. TCRdb called the 5' RACE reads again in MiXCR, with one record for every CDR3 protein. Counted here are tens of thousands of distinct CDR3 sequences, less than 2.5% occurring once; the ten biggest clones make up approximately 3%. Sequencing was performed on PBMCs. These receptors were obtained from a middle-aged man with multiple sclerosis.

This clonotype has at least ten counts. CDR3 in DNA: TGCGCCAGCAGCAGTAAGGGACAGGGGGGCTCTGAAGCTTTCTTT. Translated: CASSSKGQGGSEAFF. V gene TRBV5-1 combines with J gene TRBJ1-1, with 11 bases aligning to TRBD1. Looked up from germline, CDR1 is SGHRS and CDR2 is YFSETQ. The CDR3 is 15 amino acids. V was pared by 4 bases and J by 6 bases, with 8 bases of the junction left unmatched. Looking up the rest from reference TRBV5-1 and TRBJ1-1 gives the full variable domain: KAGVTQTPRYLIKTRGQQVTLSCSPISGHRSVSWYQQTPGQGLQFLFEYFSETQRNKGNFPGRFSGRQFSNSRSEMNVSTLELGDSALYLCASSSKGQGGSEAFFGQGTRLTVV.

This clonotype has a count of ten or more. The rearrangement joins TRBV5-8 to TRBJ1-5, with a weak D call TRBD1 (5 bases). V gave up 4 bases and J gave up 8 bases, with 13 bases separating them. Germline V gene data show CDR1 as SGHTS and CDR2 as YDEGEE. The CDR3 covers 13 residues. CDR3 nucleotides: TGTGCCAGCAGCGGAGGGGTGGGGGAGCCCCAGCATTTT. Protein product: CASSGGVGEPQHF.

There are many counts of this clonotype. V usage is TRBV7-6 and J usage is TRBJ2-5; TRBD1 or TRBD2 may be the D gene (5 bases each). V lost 0 bases and J lost 3, with 11 bases in between. CDR1 is SGHVS and CDR2 is FNYEAQ in the germline V gene. This CDR3 has 15 residues. In nucleotides, the CDR3 is TGTGCCAGCAGCTTAGCGTCCGGGACGAAAGAGACCCAGTACTTC. Translated, it gives CASSLASGTKETQYF.